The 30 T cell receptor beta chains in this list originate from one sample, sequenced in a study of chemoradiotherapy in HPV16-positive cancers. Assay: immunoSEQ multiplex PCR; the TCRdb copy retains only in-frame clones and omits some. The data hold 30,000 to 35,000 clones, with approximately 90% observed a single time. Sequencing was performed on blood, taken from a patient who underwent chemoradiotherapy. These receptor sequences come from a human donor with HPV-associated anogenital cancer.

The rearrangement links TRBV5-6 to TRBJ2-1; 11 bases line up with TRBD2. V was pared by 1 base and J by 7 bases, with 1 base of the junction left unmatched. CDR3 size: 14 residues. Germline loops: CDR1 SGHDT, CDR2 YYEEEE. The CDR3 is CASSLTSGRNEQFF. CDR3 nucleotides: TGTGCCAGCAGCTTGACTAGCGGGAGAAATGAGCAGTTCTTC.

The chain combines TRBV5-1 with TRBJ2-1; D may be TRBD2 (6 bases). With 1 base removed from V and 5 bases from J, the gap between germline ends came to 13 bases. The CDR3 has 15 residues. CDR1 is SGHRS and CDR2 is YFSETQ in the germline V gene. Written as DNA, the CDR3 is TGCGCCAGCAGCTTGTTGTCTAGCGCCAACAATGAGCAGTTCTTC. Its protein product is CASSLLSSANNEQFF.

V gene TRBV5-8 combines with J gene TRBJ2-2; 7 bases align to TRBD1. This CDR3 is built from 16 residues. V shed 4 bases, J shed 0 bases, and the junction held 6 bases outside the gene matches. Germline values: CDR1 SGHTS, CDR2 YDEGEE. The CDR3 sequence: CASSPLGTANTGELFF. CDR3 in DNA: TGTGCCAGCAGCCCGCTCGGGACAGCGAACACCGGGGAGCTGTTTTTT.

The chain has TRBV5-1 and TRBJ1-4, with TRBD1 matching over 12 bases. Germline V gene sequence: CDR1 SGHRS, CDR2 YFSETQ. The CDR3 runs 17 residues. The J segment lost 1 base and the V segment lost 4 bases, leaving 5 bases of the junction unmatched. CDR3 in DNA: TGCGCCAGCAGCCCGGGACAGGGGGCAAAAACTAATGAAAAACTGTTTTTT. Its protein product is CASSPGQGAKTNEKLFF. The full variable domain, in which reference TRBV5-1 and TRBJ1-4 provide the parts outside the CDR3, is KAGVTQTPRYLIKTRGQQVTLSCSPISGHRSVSWYQQTPGQGLQFLFEYFSETQRNKGNFPGRFSGRQFSNSRSEMNVSTLELGDSALYLCASSPGQGAKTNEKLFFGSGTQLSVL.

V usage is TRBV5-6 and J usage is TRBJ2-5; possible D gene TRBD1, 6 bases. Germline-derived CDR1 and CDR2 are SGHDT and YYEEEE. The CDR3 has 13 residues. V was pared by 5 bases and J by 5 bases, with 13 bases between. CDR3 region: CASSLRQVETQYF. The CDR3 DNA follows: TGTGCCAGCAGTCTTCGACAGGTGGAGACCCAGTACTTC.

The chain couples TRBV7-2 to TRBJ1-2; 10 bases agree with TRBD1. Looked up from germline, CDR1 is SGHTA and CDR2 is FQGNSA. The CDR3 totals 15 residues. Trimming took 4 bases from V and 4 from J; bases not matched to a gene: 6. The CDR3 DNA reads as TGTGCCAGCAGCTCAGGGGGACAGGGGATCTATGGCTACACCTTC. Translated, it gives CASSSGGQGIYGYTF.

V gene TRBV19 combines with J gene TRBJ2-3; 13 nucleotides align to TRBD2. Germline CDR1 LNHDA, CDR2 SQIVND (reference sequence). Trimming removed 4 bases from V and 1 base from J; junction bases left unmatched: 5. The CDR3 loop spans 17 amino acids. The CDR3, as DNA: TGTGCCAGTAGTAGGTCCGGGACTAGCGGGGGCACAGATACGCAGTATTTT. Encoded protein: CASSRSGTSGGTDTQYF.

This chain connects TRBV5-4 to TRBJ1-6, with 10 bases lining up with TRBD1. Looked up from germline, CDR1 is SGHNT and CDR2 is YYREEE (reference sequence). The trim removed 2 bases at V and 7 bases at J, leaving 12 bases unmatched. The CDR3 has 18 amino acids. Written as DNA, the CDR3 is TGTGCCAGCAGCTTAGGCCTCCCCGGACAGGGGGTGAATTCACCCCTCCACTTT. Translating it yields CASSLGLPGQGVNSPLHF.

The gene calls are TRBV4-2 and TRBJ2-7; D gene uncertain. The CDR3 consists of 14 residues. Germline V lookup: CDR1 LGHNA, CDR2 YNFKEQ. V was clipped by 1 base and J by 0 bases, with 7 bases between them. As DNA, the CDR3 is TGTGCCAGCAGCCAAGTGGGCAGCTCCTACGAGCAGTACTTC. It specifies CASSQVGSSYEQYF.

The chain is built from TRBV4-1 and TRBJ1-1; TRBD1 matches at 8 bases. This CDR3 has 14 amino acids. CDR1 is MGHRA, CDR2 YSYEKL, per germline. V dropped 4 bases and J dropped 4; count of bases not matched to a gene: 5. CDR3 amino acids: CASSRIDRGTEAFF. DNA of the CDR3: TGCGCCAGCAGCCGGATAGACAGGGGCACTGAAGCTTTCTTT.

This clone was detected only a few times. In DNA form, the CDR3 reads TGTGCCAGCAGCATAGACGAGGGGGCGAATCAGCCCCAGCATTTT. It is translated as CASSIDEGANQPQHF. The rearrangement links TRBV4-2 to TRBJ1-5, with TRBD1 matching over 7 bases. From germline, CDR1 is LGHNA and CDR2 YNFKEQ. There are 15 residues in the CDR3. The V and J ends lost 5 bases and 4 bases, in that order; junction bases with no gene match: 8.

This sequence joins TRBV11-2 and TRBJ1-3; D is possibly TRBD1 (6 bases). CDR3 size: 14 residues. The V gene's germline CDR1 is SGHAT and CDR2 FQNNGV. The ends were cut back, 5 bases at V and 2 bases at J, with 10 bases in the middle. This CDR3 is CASSHGGPGNTIYF. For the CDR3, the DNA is TGTGCCAGCAGCCATGGGGGCCCTGGAAACACCATATATTTT.

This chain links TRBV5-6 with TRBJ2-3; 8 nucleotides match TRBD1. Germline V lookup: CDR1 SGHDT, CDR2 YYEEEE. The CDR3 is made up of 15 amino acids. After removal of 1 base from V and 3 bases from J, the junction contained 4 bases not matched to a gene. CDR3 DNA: TGTGCCAGCAGCTTGAACACAGGGGGAACAGATACGCAGTATTTT. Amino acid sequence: CASSLNTGGTDTQYF.

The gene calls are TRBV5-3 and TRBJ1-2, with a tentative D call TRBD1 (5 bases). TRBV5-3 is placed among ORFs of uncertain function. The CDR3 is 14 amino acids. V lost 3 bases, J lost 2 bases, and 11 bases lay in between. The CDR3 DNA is TGTGCCAGAAGCTCGGGACCCCCCAACTATGGCTACACCTTC. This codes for CARSSGPPNYGYTF.

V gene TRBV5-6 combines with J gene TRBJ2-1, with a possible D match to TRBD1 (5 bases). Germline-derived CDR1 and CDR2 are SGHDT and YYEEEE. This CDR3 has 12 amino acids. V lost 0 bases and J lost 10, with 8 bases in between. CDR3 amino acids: CASSLAPGEQFF. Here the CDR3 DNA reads TGTGCCAGCAGCTTGGCACCAGGGGAGCAGTTCTTC.

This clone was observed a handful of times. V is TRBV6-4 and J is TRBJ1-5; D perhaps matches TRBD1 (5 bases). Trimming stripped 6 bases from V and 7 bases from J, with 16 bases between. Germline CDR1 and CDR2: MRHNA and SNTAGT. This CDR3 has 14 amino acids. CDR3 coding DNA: TGTGCCAGCAGCCCGGGACTCCCCGGGCAGCCCCAGCATTTT. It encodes CASSPGLPGQPQHF.

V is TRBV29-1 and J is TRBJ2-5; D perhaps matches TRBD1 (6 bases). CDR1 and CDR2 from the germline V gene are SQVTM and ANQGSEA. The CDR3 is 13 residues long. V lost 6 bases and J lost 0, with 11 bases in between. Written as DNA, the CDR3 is TGCAGCGTAGCGGACAGCCACCAAGAGACCCAGTACTTC. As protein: CSVADSHQETQYF.

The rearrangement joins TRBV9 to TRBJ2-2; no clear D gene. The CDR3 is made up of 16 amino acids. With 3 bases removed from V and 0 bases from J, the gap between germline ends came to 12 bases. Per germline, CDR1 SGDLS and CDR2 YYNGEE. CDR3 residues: CASSARGGANTGELFF. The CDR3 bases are TGTGCCAGCAGCGCCCGTGGCGGTGCGAACACCGGGGAGCTGTTTTTT.

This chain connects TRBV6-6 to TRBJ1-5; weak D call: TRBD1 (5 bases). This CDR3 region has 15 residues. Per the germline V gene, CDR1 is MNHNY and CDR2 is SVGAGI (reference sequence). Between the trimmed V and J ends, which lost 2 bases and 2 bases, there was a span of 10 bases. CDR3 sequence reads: CASSYQQAGNQPQHF. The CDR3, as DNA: TGTGCCAGCAGTTACCAACAGGCCGGCAATCAGCCCCAGCATTTT.

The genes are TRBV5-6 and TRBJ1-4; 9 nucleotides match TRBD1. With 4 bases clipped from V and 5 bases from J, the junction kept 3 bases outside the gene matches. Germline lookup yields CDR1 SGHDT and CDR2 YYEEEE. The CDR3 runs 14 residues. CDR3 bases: TGTGCCAGCAGCCCGGGACAGGGAAATGAAAAACTGTTTTTT. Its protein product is CASSPGQGNEKLFF.

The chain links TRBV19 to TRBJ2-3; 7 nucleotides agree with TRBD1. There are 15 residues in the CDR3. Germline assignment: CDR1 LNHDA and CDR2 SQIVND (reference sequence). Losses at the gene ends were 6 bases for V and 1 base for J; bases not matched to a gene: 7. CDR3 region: CASRETGSGTDTQYF. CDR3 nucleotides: TGTGCCAGTAGGGAGACAGGGTCTGGCACAGATACGCAGTATTTT.

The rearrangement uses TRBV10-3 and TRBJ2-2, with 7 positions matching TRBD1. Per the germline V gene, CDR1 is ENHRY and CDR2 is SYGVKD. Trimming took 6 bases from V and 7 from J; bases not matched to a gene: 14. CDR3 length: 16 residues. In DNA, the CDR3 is TGTGCCATCAGCGCCGTTGACAGGGTAGAAAGCGGGGAGCTGTTTTTT. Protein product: CAISAVDRVESGELFF.

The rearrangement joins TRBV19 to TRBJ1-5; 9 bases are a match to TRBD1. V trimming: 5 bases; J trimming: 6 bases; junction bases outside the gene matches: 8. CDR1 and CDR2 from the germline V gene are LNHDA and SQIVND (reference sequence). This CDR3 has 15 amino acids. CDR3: CASSSRDRDFQPQHF. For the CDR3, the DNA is TGTGCCAGTAGTTCCCGGGACAGGGACTTTCAGCCCCAGCATTTT.

This CDR3 is CASSWGLARSYEQYF. The CDR3 DNA reads as TGTGCCAGCAGCTGGGGACTAGCGCGCTCCTACGAGCAGTACTTC. The chain couples TRBV5-8 to TRBJ2-7; TRBD2 agrees at 10 bases. Per the germline V gene, CDR1 is SGHTS and CDR2 is YDEGEE. V lost 3 bases and J lost 0; bases outside the gene matches: 3. The CDR3 runs to 15 residues. Full variable domain (outside the CDR3, taken from reference TRBV5-8 and TRBJ2-7): EAGVTQSPTHLIKTRGQQATLRCSPISGHTSVYWYQQALGLGLQFLLWYDEGEERNRGNFPPRFSGRQFPNYSSELNVNALELEDSALYLCASSWGLARSYEQYFGPGTRLTVT.

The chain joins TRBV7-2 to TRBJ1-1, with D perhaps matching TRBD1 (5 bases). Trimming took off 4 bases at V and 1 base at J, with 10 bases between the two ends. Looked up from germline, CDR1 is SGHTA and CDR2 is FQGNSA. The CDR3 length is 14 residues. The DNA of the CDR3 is TGTGCCAGCAGCTACAGGCGCGGGAACACTGAAGCTTTCTTT. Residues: CASSYRRGNTEAFF.

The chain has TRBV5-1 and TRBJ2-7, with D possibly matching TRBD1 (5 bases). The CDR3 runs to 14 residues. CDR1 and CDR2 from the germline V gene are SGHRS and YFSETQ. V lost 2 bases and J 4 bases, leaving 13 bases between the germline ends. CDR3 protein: CASSLTPRGYEQYF. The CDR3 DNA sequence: TGCGCCAGCAGCTTAACCCCTAGGGGTTACGAGCAGTACTTC.

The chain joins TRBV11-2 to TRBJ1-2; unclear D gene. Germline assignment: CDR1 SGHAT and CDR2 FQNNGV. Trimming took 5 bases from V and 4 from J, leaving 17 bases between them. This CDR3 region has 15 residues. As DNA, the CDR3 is TGTGCCAGCAGCCCCCGATCGGGCCAAACCTATGGCTACACCTTC. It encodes CASSPRSGQTYGYTF.

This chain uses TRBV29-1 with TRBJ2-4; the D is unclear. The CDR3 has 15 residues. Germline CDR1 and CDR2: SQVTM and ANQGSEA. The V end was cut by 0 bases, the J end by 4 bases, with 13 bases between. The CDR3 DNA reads TGCAGCGTTGAAGATCCCTCCAGGAAAAAAAACATTCAGTACTTC. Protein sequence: CSVEDPSRKKNIQYF.

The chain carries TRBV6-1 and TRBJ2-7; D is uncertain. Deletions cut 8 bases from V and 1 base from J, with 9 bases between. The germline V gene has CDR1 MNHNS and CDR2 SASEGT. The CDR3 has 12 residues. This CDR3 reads CASELGSYEQYF. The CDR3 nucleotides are TGTGCCAGCGAGCTCGGGTCCTACGAGCAGTACTTC.

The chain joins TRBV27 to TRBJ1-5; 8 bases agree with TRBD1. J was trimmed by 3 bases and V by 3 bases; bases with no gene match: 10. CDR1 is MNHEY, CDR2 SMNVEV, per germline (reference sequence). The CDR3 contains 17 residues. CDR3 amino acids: CASSFYGTGDPNQPQHF. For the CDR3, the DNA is TGTGCCAGCAGTTTCTATGGGACAGGCGACCCCAATCAGCCCCAGCATTTT.